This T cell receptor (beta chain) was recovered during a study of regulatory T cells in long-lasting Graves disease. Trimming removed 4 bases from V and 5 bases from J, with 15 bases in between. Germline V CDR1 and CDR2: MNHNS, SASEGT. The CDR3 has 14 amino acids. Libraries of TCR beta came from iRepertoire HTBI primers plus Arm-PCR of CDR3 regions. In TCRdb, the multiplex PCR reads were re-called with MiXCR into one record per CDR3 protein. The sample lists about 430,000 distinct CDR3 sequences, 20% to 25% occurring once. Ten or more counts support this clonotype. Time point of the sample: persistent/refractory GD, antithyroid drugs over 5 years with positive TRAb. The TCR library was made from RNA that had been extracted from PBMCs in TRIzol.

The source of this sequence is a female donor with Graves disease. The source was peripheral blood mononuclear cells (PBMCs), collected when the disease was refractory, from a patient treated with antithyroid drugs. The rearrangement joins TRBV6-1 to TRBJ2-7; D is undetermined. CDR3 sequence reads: CASSVAGRSDEQYF. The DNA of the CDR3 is TGTGCCAGCAGTGTCGCAGGAAGGTCCGACGAGCAGTACTTC.